This T cell receptor (beta chain) was observed in a study of T cell responses to AZD1222 COVID-19 vaccine. Study findings and constraints: Two AZD1222 doses significantly raised spike-specific TCR breadth and depth over controls.

The CDR3 covers 15 residues. The J segment lost 6 bases and the V segment lost 1 base, leaving 4 bases of the junction unmatched. Germline CDR1 SGHAT, CDR2 FQNNGV. A remark on this clone: Its antigen remains unknown.

The repertoire was sequenced with immunoSEQ multiplex PCR; TCRdb's copy has only in-frame clones and lacks some. Of 110,000 to 150,000 clones detected, 80% to 90% appear once; the ten largest clones hold about 1.5%. The gene calls are TRBV11-2 and TRBJ2-3; TRBD2 agrees at 10 bases. This sequence was found in an adult in good health. The sequences come from peripheral blood, collected on day 0 of AZD1222 vaccination. DNA of the CDR3: TGTGCCAGCAGCTTAGCGGGTAGCGGGGGGGATACGCAGTATTTT. Protein: CASSLAGSGGDTQYF.